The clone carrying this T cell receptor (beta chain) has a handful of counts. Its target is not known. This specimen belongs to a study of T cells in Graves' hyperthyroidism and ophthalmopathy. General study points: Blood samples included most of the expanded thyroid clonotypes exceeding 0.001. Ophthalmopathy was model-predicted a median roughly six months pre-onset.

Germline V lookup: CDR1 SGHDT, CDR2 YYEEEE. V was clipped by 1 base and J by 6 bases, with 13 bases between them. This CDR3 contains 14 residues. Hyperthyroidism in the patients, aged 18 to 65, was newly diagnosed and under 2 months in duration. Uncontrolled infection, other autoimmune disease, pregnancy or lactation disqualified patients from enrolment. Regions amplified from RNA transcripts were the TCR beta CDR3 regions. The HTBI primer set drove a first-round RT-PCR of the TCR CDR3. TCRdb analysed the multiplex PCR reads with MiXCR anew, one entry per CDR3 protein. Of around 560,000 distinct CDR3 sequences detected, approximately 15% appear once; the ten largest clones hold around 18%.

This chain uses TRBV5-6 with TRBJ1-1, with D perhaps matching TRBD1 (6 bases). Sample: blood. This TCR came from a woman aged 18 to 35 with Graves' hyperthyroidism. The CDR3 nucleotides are TGTGCCAGCAGCTTGCTCCAGGGGTGGGCTGAAGCTTTCTTT. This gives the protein CASSLLQGWAEAFF.